This T cell receptor (beta chain) is drawn from a study of spatial heterogeneity in lung cancer. Background on the study: Alpha-chain detections were consistently fewer than beta-chain detections among the sequences. Combinations of a unique TCR and a UMI were tallied in raw reads, and on average each appeared more than ten times.

This clonotype was observed many times. Since the library was made to target alpha chains, this beta chain is a stray read and its abundance is not meaningful. Time point of the sample: sample taken at primary tumor resection. The V gene's germline CDR1 is SGHRS and CDR2 YFSETQ. The CDR3 consists of 15 residues. The V end lost 0 bases, the J end lost 2 bases, and 12 bases lay between the germline ends. TCRdb processed the 5' RACE reads anew with MiXCR; each CDR3 protein has one entry. Of around 14,000 distinct CDR3 sequences in the sample, about 3.9% were seen once. This receptor was identified in a male donor with early-stage non-small cell lung cancer. This sequence joins TRBV5-1 and TRBJ2-7; D is possibly TRBD2 (6 bases). The source material was normal lung tissue next to the tumor, sampled at surgery. In nucleotides, the CDR3 is TGCGCCAGCAGCTTGGCGGGAGTCAGTACCTACGAGCAGTACTTC. Translation gives CASSLAGVSTYEQYF.